The 19 T cell receptor beta chains below come from one sample, sequenced in a study of OX40 agonist ivuxolimab in advanced cancers. Sequenced by immunoSEQ multiplex PCR; TCRdb stores in-frame clones only, minus some. Of tens of thousands of clones listed, approximately 86% are singletons. Sequenced material: CD4+ or CD8+ T cells sorted from blood, taken in a trial of the OX40 agonist ivuxolimab. All receptors derive from an adult with an advanced solid tumor such as melanoma, head and neck, liver or kidney cancer.

The chain is built from TRBV19 and TRBJ1-2; no clear D. With 1 base removed from V and 0 bases from J, the gap between germline ends came to 9 bases. CDR1 and CDR2 (germline): LNHDA, SQIVND (reference sequence). The CDR3 has 15 residues. This CDR3 is CASSIGLSPNYGYTF. The CDR3 nucleotides read TGTGCCAGTAGTATAGGACTGAGCCCTAACTATGGCTACACCTTC.

This rearrangement joins TRBV6-5 to TRBJ1-6; possibly TRBD1 for D (5 bases). The germline CDR1 and CDR2 sequences are MNHEY and SVGAGI. The CDR3 covers 16 residues. V gave up 0 bases and J gave up 5 bases, with 11 bases separating them. The CDR3 here is CASSYSSRVDNSPLHF. As DNA, the CDR3 is TGTGCCAGCAGTTACTCGTCCAGGGTCGATAATTCACCCCTCCACTTT.

The rearrangement links TRBV6-5 to TRBJ1-2, with a weak D call TRBD1 (5 bases). Germline CDR1 and CDR2: MNHEY and SVGAGI. Trimming pared 6 bases from V and 7 bases from J, leaving 21 bases between. The CDR3 runs 15 residues. CDR3 bases: TGTGCCAGCAGCCGGGGCCAGGGCACTGGGGGTGGCTACACCTTC. Protein: CASSRGQGTGGGYTF.

V is TRBV18 and J is TRBJ2-7; TRBD1 matches at 9 bases. The CDR3 has 20 amino acids. Germline values: CDR1 KGHSH, CDR2 LQKENI. Trimming at V came to 3 bases and at J to 4 bases, leaving 22 bases not matched to a gene. CDR3 bases: TGTGCCAGCTCACCGAGGGGCCATGGGACAGGGCATAAGAGCCCGTACGAGCAGTACTTC. Its translation: CASSPRGHGTGHKSPYEQYF.

This chain connects TRBV6-5 to TRBJ2-5; weak D call: TRBD2 (6 bases). This CDR3 is 15 amino acids long. Germline CDR1 MNHEY, CDR2 SVGAGI. V gave up 4 bases and J gave up 1 base, with 13 bases separating them. The CDR3 bases are TGTGCCAGCAGTTCCACCGGGACTTCCCAAGAGACCCAGTACTTC. It translates to CASSSTGTSQETQYF.

This chain uses TRBV5-1 with TRBJ2-1; no clear D. Germline values: CDR1 SGHRS, CDR2 YFSETQ. V lost 0 bases to trimming and J lost 1 base, with 11 bases between them. The CDR3 has 16 amino acids. The DNA for the CDR3 is TGCGCCAGCAGCTTGGAGAGGATTCGGTCCTACAATGAGCAGTTCTTC. The encoded protein is CASSLERIRSYNEQFF.

This rearrangement joins TRBV5-1 to TRBJ1-1; no reliable D call. The CDR3 has 13 residues. CDR1 is SGHRS, CDR2 YFSETQ, per germline. The V and J ends lost 2 bases and 1 base respectively, with 6 bases between them. The CDR3 protein is CASSFVANTEAFF. CDR3 coding DNA: TGCGCCAGCAGCTTCGTAGCGAACACTGAAGCTTTCTTT.

The chain uses TRBV5-1 and TRBJ1-1; 7 positions agree with TRBD1. Trimming took 3 bases from V and 5 from J; bases not matched to a gene: 4. The CDR3 length is 13 residues. Germline lookup yields CDR1 SGHRS and CDR2 YFSETQ. The CDR3 nucleotides read TGCGCCAGCAGCTCCCCAGGGGGAACTGAAGCTTTCTTT. This encodes CASSSPGGTEAFF.

The gene calls are TRBV28 and TRBJ2-2, with TRBD1 matching over 9 bases. In germline, CDR1 is MDHEN, CDR2 SYDVKM. This CDR3 comprises 16 residues. The junction had 6 bases not matched to a gene; V was cut back by 6 bases and J by 1 base. CDR3 protein: CASRVTGGQNTGELFF. The CDR3 nucleotides are TGTGCCAGCAGGGTGACAGGGGGACAGAACACCGGGGAGCTGTTTTTT.

The V gene is TRBV5-6, the J gene TRBJ2-4; perhaps TRBD1 as D (6 bases). The CDR3 is made up of 15 amino acids. V was shortened by 4 bases and J by 2 bases, with 13 bases between the two germline ends. Germline V gene sequence: CDR1 SGHDT, CDR2 YYEEEE. DNA of the CDR3: TGTGCCAGCAGCCCAGGGGACAACCCCAAAAACATTCAGTACTTC. Translation: CASSPGDNPKNIQYF.

The V gene is TRBV2, the J gene TRBJ2-3; 15 positions agree with TRBD2. The ends lost 3 bases at V and 7 bases at J; junction bases unmatched: 8. CDR1 is SNHLY, CDR2 FYNNEI, per germline. The CDR3 has 17 amino acids. The CDR3 here is CASSDPGLAGGQYTQYF. CDR3 DNA: TGTGCCAGCAGTGATCCGGGACTAGCGGGGGGTCAATATACGCAGTATTTT.

This rearrangement joins TRBV6-5 to TRBJ2-5; 7 bases match TRBD1. The V gene end was trimmed by 3 bases and the J gene end by 4 bases; junction bases not matched to a gene: 8. There are 15 residues in the CDR3. Germline loops: CDR1 MNHEY, CDR2 SVGAGI. This CDR3 reads CASSYQTGKLETQYF. The CDR3 region has the DNA TGTGCCAGCAGTTATCAGACAGGGAAGTTAGAGACCCAGTACTTC.

The rearrangement uses TRBV4-1 and TRBJ1-2; D is uncertain. This CDR3 is 16 amino acids long. Germline-derived CDR1 and CDR2 are MGHRA and YSYEKL. The germline V and J ends were trimmed by 1 base and 0 bases, with 12 bases remaining between them. The CDR3 here is CASSQAQEIANYGYTF. The CDR3 DNA reads TGCGCCAGCAGCCAAGCGCAAGAAATAGCTAACTATGGCTACACCTTC.

J is TRBJ2-1 and V is TRBV7-3; D remains unclear. There are 17 residues in the CDR3. Trimming pared 3 bases from V and 0 bases from J, leaving 15 bases between. Germline V gives CDR1 SGHTA, CDR2 FQGTGA. CDR3 nucleotide sequence: TGTGCCAGCAGCTTGCTGGCTTCTTCTAGCTCCTACAATGAGCAGTTCTTC. This translates into CASSLLASSSSYNEQFF.

The V call is TRBV5-5, the J call TRBJ1-5; D is undetermined. Germline CDR1 reads SGHKS; CDR2 reads YYEKEE (reference sequence). The V gene lost 0 bases and the J gene lost 1 base, with 8 bases spanning the gap. This CDR3 comprises 15 residues. As DNA, the CDR3 is TGTGCCAGCAGCTTGGAGGGAAAAAGCAATCAGCCCCAGCATTTT. It is translated as CASSLEGKSNQPQHF.

J is TRBJ2-4 and V is TRBV4-1; perhaps TRBD1 as D (6 bases). Trimming cost V 2 bases and J 8 bases, with 13 bases left between them. This CDR3 contains 14 residues. The germline CDR1 and CDR2 sequences are MGHRA and YSYEKL. The CDR3 protein is CASSQQGMEDIQYF. As DNA, the CDR3 is TGCGCCAGCAGCCAACAGGGGATGGAGGACATTCAGTACTTC.

The rearrangement joins TRBV5-1 to TRBJ1-1; TRBD1 aligns across 9 bases. The CDR3 extends over 18 amino acids. CDR1 and CDR2 (germline): SGHRS, YFSETQ. Losses at the gene ends were 2 bases for V and 2 bases for J; bases not matched to a gene: 13. CDR3 sequence reads: CASSLYTGTGFINTEAFF. In DNA form, the CDR3 reads TGCGCCAGCAGCTTATACACCGGGACAGGGTTTATCAACACTGAAGCTTTCTTT.

In its sample, this clone was seen once. The genes are TRBV4-2 and TRBJ2-2; the D is unclear. The CDR3 has 15 residues. From germline, CDR1 is LGHNA and CDR2 YNFKEQ. V lost 1 base and J 0 bases, leaving 6 bases between the germline ends. The CDR3 reads CASSQVPANTGELFF. CDR3 DNA sequence: TGTGCCAGCAGCCAAGTCCCCGCGAACACCGGGGAGCTGTTTTTT.

The chain links TRBV7-3 to TRBJ1-6; the match to TRBD1 covers 7 bases. Looked up from germline, CDR1 is SGHTA and CDR2 is FQGTGA. V trimming: 3 bases; J trimming: 10 bases; junction bases outside the gene matches: 3. The CDR3 length is 13 residues. The DNA of the CDR3 is TGTGCCAGCAGCTTGGCAGGGGGATCACCCCTCCACTTT. It yields the protein CASSLAGGSPLHF.